The entry below gives a single T cell receptor (beta chain) sequence along with its context. The target of this receptor is not known. The cohort was made up of approximately 670 healthy bone marrow donors. At the time of sampling, every cohort member was nominally healthy, though immune exposures that went unrecorded were likely present. The donor was CMV seronegative and was included in the group of 352 seronegative cohort members. A peripheral blood sample was provided by each donor, and peripheral blood mononuclear cells were used for TCR beta sequencing. The Qiagen DNeasy Blood Extraction Kit was used to extract genomic DNA from the blood cell samples. The data belong to a study of cytomegalovirus exposure and HLA in healthy donors (dated by TCRdb to 2017 to 2019). At the level of the whole study: An earlier analysis of several hundred of the donors reported 276 Gb of sequence data and 90 million to 120 million unique TCR beta sequences obtained from about 170 million T cells. Both class I and class II loci were covered by HLA typing, at four-digit resolution. Every discovery cohort repertoire had been produced on one sequencing platform. The study used immunosequencing to profile the T cell repertoires of more than 650 subjects and linked those repertoires to cytomegalovirus serostatus. Typing coverage differed by locus: A, B, C, DRB1 and DQB1 were typed in roughly 629-640 donors, DQA1 in 500 to 550, DPA1 in 600 to 610, and DPB1 in just under 480. Roughly 320 gigabases of sequencing data and around 90 million unique TCR sequences made up an early release that covered several hundred HLA-typed donors. On average, roughly 200,000 unique TCR beta nucleotide sequences were sequenced per donor among fewer than 500 genotyped donors of the cohort, with 15% to 20% of those sequences being non-productive. The study aimed to test whether signatures of past pathogen exposure could be identified by cataloging public T cell receptors. In addition to the first cohort of 666 subjects, a separate validation cohort of 130 or so different subjects was used. Because of strong linkage in the cohort, five DR-DQ haplotypes were treated as single units for association and clustering. The later analysis used no new phenotypic data to find candidate immune exposures, relying instead on TCR beta sequences and their occurrence across donors. To predict cytomegalovirus infection status, the study combined high-throughput TCR immunosequencing, statistical association of individual TCRs with disease status, and machine learning. A later analysis re-analyzed previously published TCR beta repertoires from 600 to 850 donors and added high-resolution HLA genotyping to study TCR occurrence patterns. Of the 300 to 450 genotyped donors, roughly 85% fell in the genetic ancestry cluster associated with self-reported Caucasian donors. Alongside the repertoire data, information on donor age, sex, ethnicity and CMV serostatus was compiled. An earlier analysis of roughly 580 of the donors used high-throughput TCR beta sequencing to judge whether each TCR beta V gene segment behaved as functional or pseudogenic. A later genetic analysis took genome-wide SNP genotypes for about three fifths of the 666 donors and used that subset as a discovery cohort. Results the study describes overall, beyond this receptor: In an earlier analysis of about 540 of the donors, most TCR beta V segments were observed in productive rearrangements about 90% or about 30% of the time, broadly matching IMGT annotations. CMV serostatus was the only immune exposure information available for the cohort. In vitro tests confirmed that a few of the cytomegalovirus-associated TCR beta chains recognize cytomegalovirus antigens. A later analysis found that HLA-associated TCR beta chains were more clonally expanded and had lower generation probabilities than equally common non-associated chains. Presence/absence analyses assumed roughly uniform sequencing depth across donors, an assumption that may not hold. An association between a missense DCLRE1C variant and V-gene and J-gene trimming of TCR beta chains was found in a later genetic analysis and replicated in an independent cohort. Because HLA typing was missing for some donors at each locus, association tests included only the typed subset. The classifier was reported to diagnose cytomegalovirus status with high specificity and sensitivity in both the original and validation cohorts. In a later genetic analysis, fewer N-insertions in productive TCRs were reported among donors in an Asian-associated ancestry cluster than the approximately 710-donor mean. A further reported finding was that TCR beta sequences accurately predicted the HLA-A and HLA-B alleles for most subjects in the first cohort. The cohort was sequenced for TCR beta chains only, and without alpha or paired-chain data the features that could be detected were limited. A later analysis found that TCR association rates varied across HLA loci, with DRB1 alleles showing the most associated TCRs and HLA-C alleles the fewest. Strong co-occurrence of HLA alleles, especially DR and DQ, made assigning TCR associations to individual alleles difficult. The authors suggested that the approach could potentially be extended to other disease states and immunological phenotypes. A later analysis found that most CMV-associated TCR beta chains appeared HLA-restricted, with HLA associations seemingly driven largely by CMV exposure. The earlier analysis of 450 to 700 of the donors excluded seventeen rarely observed V segments, including chromosome 9 orphons, because counts were too low. A group of highly shared sequence variants was considered likely to be a technical artifact of the sequencing pipeline. In a later analysis, 15,000 to 20,000 TCR beta sequences were associated with specific HLA alleles at a false discovery rate of 0.05. Some IMGT-functional V segments, including TRBV6-2 and TRBV6-3, could not be told apart with the 87-base-pair reads, so those segments were excluded. Linkage disequilibrium might explain the correlated functional status among segregating V segments, but an unknown experimental factor could not be ruled out. According to a later analysis, parvovirus B19, influenza, CMV and Epstein-Barr virus appeared linked to several top co-occurrence clusters. While some public TCRs were present in many individuals, most TCR sequences turned up only very rarely across donors. The study gave a list of about 170 TCR beta chains associated with cytomegalovirus.

The receptor library was made with the immunoSEQ multiplex PCR assay. For the multiplex PCR, a mixture combining 60 forward primers for TCR Vbeta segments and 13 reverse primers for TCR Jbeta segments was used. A multiplex PCR assay on genomic DNA amplified the CDR3 region of rearranged TCR beta genes. The amplified TCR beta libraries were sequenced on the Illumina HiSeq System as 87-base-pair reads. As for the authors' bioinformatics: A later analysis tallied roughly 76 million unique TCR beta chains across the approximately 670 repertoires, and about 12 million of those chains were shared by two or more donors. A nearest-neighbor algorithm error-corrected the raw reads and collapsed the reads into unique sequences, merging closely related sequences to remove PCR and sequencing errors. V, D and J gene segments were assigned by aligning CDR3 sequences to IMGT reference sequences. For a sequence to be retained, a match of at least six nucleotides to both a V gene segment and a J gene segment was required. Rearrangements were classified as productive when the CDR3 lacked stop codons and remained in frame with V and J, and all other rearrangements were classified as non-productive. Following IMGT convention, CDR3 was defined as the stretch from the second conserved V-encoded cysteine up to the conserved J-encoded phenylalanine. The earlier analysis of a few hundred of the donors excluded sequences that lacked an unambiguous match to a single V gene segment. An earlier analysis of 587 of the donors called V segments functional above 56.7% productive rearrangements and segregating when the between-donor standard deviation exceeded 5%. A statistical classification framework was developed to diagnose cytomegalovirus status using the catalog of TCR beta chain sequences. In a later analysis, TCR nucleotide sequences were compared against IMGT/GENE-DB human TR gene sequences so that V and J genes could be assigned. Using the TCRdist pipeline, a later analysis assigned CDR3 sequences along with most-parsimonious VDJ recombination scenarios. A later analysis defined each TCR beta chain by its CDR3 amino acid sequence plus V-gene family, and excluded reads lacking a unique V-gene family. A later analysis removed 600 or so highly shared, low-generation-probability nucleotide sequences to deal with suspected cross-contamination and a sequencing artifact. A later analysis calculated a clonal expansion index for each public chain from normalized within-repertoire ranks of inferred template counts. In a later analysis, generation probabilities were computed using a VDJ recombination model fitted to out-of-frame rearrangements, and the results were checked against IGoR. In a later analysis, hypergeometric tests were used to score TCR-TCR, TCR-HLA and TCR-CMV co-occurrence, with a repertoire-size bias correction applied to TCR pairs. To estimate false discovery rates, a later analysis permuted the HLA or CMV assignments 20 times. In a later analysis, co-occurring TCRs were grouped with DBSCAN, and TCRdist sequence similarity was added when clustering was performed within HLA-allele-positive subsets. Repertoires with fewer than 30,000 or more than 120,000 public chains were left out of co-occurrence clustering, as were five repertoires with anomalous nucleotide sharing. TCRdb provides this immuneACCESS table in a form limited to in-frame rearrangements. Some clones are lacking; in checked studies, under half of them reflect an unresolved V gene, and why the rest are absent is not known. V, J and clone size were drawn from that table, and D and trimming were deduced from the DNA. The table for this sample records under 120,000 clones. The ten largest make up 0.55% to 0.6% of the sample.

Counted from cysteine to phenylalanine, this CDR3 has 13 amino acids. The CDR3 DNA has 39 bases and is translated from base 1. Trimming accounts for 4 bases at V and 3 bases at J, while the number of junction bases matched to no gene is 4. Looking up the germline V gene yields CDR1 SGDLS and CDR2 YYNGEE. This sequence was found in a man aged 50-59 years in good health and CMV-seronegative. Sample: PBMCs. The V and J genes are TRBV9 and TRBJ2-7, with 7 bases matching TRBD1. The bases are TGTGCCAGCAGCCCCGGACAGGTCTACGAGCAGTACTTC. Its coded protein is CASSPGQVYEQYF.